Listed below are T cell receptor beta chains from one sample, sequenced in a study of T cells in Graves' hyperthyroidism and ophthalmopathy. TCRdb reprocessed the multiplex PCR reads with MiXCR, giving one entry per CDR3 protein. The table includes about 420,000 distinct CDR3 sequences, about a sixth detected once. Source material: blood. These receptor sequences come from a woman between 18 and 29 years old with Graves' hyperthyroidism. Each CDR3 is given with its conserved first and last residue. D genes are given only for firm matches. Size values are once, few and many counts, or a class for expanded clones, and some rows have none.

clone_size,j_call,d_call,v_call,cdr3_nt,cdr3_aa
-,TRBJ1-3,-,TRBV6-9,TGTGCCAGCAGTTCGGACGTAAACACCATATATTTT,CASSSDVNTIYF
many,TRBJ1-1,-,TRBV27,TGTGCCAGCAGTTTGACAGTAAATATGAACACTGAAGCTTTCTTT,CASSLTVNMNTEAFF
few,TRBJ2-5,-,TRBV9,TGTGCCAGCAGCCCTCACGGCTGGTTAGAGACCCAGTACTTC,CASSPHGWLETQYF
few,TRBJ1-2,TRBD1,TRBV29-1,TGCAGCGTTCAGACAGGGACCTATGGCTACACCTTC,CSVQTGTYGYTF
many,TRBJ2-4,TRBD2,TRBV7-8,TGTGCCAGCAGCTCCGGACTAGCGGGAGGGGTGGGATCCAAAAACATTCAGTACTTC,CASSSGLAGGVGSKNIQYF
many,TRBJ1-3,-,TRBV19,TGTGCCAGTAGAGACCAGCTCGGAAACACCATATATTTT,CASRDQLGNTIYF
many,TRBJ2-5,TRBD2,TRBV7-8,TGTGCCAGCAGCTTAGCGGGGGGCGGGGGGGCTGAGGAGACCCAGTACTTC,CASSLAGGGGAEETQYF
many,TRBJ2-7,TRBD1,TRBV7-9,TGTGCCAGCAGCCTCCCGGGACAGACCTACGAGCAGTACTTC,CASSLPGQTYEQYF
many,TRBJ2-7,TRBD2,TRBV12-3/TRBV12-4,TGTGCCAGCAGTTTAGAGGTTAGCGGGATCTACGAGCAGTACTTC,CASSLEVSGIYEQYF
many,TRBJ2-1,TRBD2,TRBV6-1,TGTGCCAGCAGCGCCGGACTAGCGGGGGGATACAATGAGCAGTTCTTC,CASSAGLAGGYNEQFF
many,TRBJ1-1,TRBD1,TRBV12-3/TRBV12-4,TGTGCCAGCAGTTTTACAGGGGAAGCTGAAGCTTTCTTT,CASSFTGEAEAFF
many,TRBJ1-1,TRBD1,TRBV6-6,TGTGCCAGCAGTTACTCGGGGACAGGGCTATTAGGAACTGAAGCTTTCTTT,CASSYSGTGLLGTEAFF
-,TRBJ2-2,-,TRBV5-4,TGTGCCAGCAGCTCCTATGGACAGTACACCGGGGAGCTGTTTTTT,CASSSYGQYTGELFF
few,TRBJ2-1,-,TRBV4-2,TGTGCCAGCAGCTACGGACTGGAAGATGAGCAGTTCTTC,CASSYGLEDEQFF
many,TRBJ2-7,TRBD1,TRBV12-3/TRBV12-4,TGTGCCAGCAGTTTGTTCGGACAGGGGGGCTACGAGCAGTACTTC,CASSLFGQGGYEQYF
-,TRBJ1-1,-,TRBV28,TGTGCCAGCAGTTTCACGGGTTACACTGAAGCTTTCTTT,CASSFTGYTEAFF
-,TRBJ1-6,TRBD1,TRBV12-3/TRBV12-4,TGTGCCAGCAGTTTAGGTGACAGGGGGCTTCTCCTCCACTTT,CASSLGDRGLLLHF
many,TRBJ1-4,-,TRBV2,TGTGCCAGCAGTGACAGGACCGCAACTAATGAAAAACTGTTTTTT,CASSDRTATNEKLFF
many,TRBJ1-1,TRBD1,TRBV4-2,TGTGCCAGCAGCCCTGGACAGGGCTCCGACACTGAAGCTTTCTTT,CASSPGQGSDTEAFF
many,TRBJ2-4,-,TRBV18,TGTGCCAGCTCACCGGACGGGTACATTCAGTACTTC,CASSPDGYIQYF
many,TRBJ2-1,-,TRBV27,TGTGCCAGCAGCCTCGCGGTGGGCTCCTACAATGAGCAGTTCTTC,CASSLAVGSYNEQFF
-,TRBJ1-4,-,TRBV7-2,TGTGCCAGCAGCTTAGGGTGGTCTAGTGAAAAACTGTTTTTT,CASSLGWSSEKLFF
-,TRBJ2-3,-,TRBV20-1,TGCAGTGCTAAAGGGACTCCCCGGAGGACAGATACGCAGTATTTT,CSAKGTPRRTDTQYF
-,TRBJ1-2,-,TRBV4-1,TGCGCCAGCAGCGAGAGCCAGGCCGCTCTTGATGGCTACACCTTC,CASSESQAALDGYTF
many,TRBJ2-1,-,TRBV20-1,TGCAGTGCTAGCGACCCTATGAGGGTATCGCCCGATGAGCAGTTCTTC,CSASDPMRVSPDEQFF
many,TRBJ1-4,-,TRBV4-2,TGTGCCAGCAGCCAAGATCGGCCGGCTGCAACTAATGAAAAACTGTTTTTT,CASSQDRPAATNEKLFF
-,TRBJ1-5,-,TRBV20-1,TGCAGTGGAGGGGGGGATAGCAATCAGCCCCAGCATTTT,CSGGGDSNQPQHF
many,TRBJ1-2,TRBD1,TRBV28,TGTGCCAGCAGAATGACAGGGTCTCCCTCTAACTATGGCTACACCTTC,CASRMTGSPSNYGYTF
once,TRBJ1-2,-,TRBV20-1,TGCAGTGCTAGAGACCTAGCGGACTATGGCTACACCTTC,CSARDLADYGYTF
many,TRBJ2-3,TRBD1,TRBV5-1,TGCGCCAGCATAAAAGGGACAGCACCAACAGATACGCAGTATTTT,CASIKGTAPTDTQYF